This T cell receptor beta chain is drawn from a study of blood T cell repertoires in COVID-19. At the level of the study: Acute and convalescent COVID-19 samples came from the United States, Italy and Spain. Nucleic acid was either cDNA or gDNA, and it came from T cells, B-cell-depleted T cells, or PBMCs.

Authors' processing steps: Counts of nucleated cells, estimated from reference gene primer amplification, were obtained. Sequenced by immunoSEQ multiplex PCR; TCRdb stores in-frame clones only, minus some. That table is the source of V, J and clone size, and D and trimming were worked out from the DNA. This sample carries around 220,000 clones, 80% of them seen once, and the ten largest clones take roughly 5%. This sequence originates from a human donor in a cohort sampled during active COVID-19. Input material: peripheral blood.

CDR3 in DNA: TGTGCTAGTGGTTTGGCCACTAGCGGCCAAGAGACCCAGTACTTC. Amino acids: CASGLATSGQETQYF. The chain links TRBV12-5 to TRBJ2-5; TRBD2 agrees at 8 bases. CDR1 and CDR2 from the germline V gene are LGHNT and FRNRAP. This CDR3 comprises 15 residues. The V gene end was trimmed by 1 base and the J gene end by 1 base; junction bases not matched to a gene: 2. The full variable domain, its missing parts supplied by reference TRBV12-5 and TRBJ2-5, is DARVTQTPRHKVTEMGQEVTMRCQPILGHNTVFWYRQTMMQGLELLAYFRNRAPLDDSGMPKDRFSAEMPDATLATLKIQPSEPRDSAVYFCASGLATSGQETQYFGPGTRLLVL.